The 23 T cell receptor beta chains reported below all come from one sample, sequenced in a study of cytomegalovirus exposure and HLA in healthy donors. The primer mix had 60 Vbeta and 13 Jbeta primers. Sequencing used immunoSEQ multiplex PCR; TCRdb keeps in-frame clones, though not all of them. The sample carries some 110,000 clones, around 77% recorded once. The sample comprised PBMCs. The source is a woman in her thirties or forties in good health and CMV-seropositive.

This chain connects TRBV14 to TRBJ2-7; the match to TRBD1 covers 7 bases. The CDR3 consists of 14 residues. The germline CDR1 and CDR2 sequences are SGHDN and FVKESK. The V and J ends lost 4 bases and 5 bases, in that order; junction bases with no gene match: 8. CDR3 sequence (DNA): TGTGCCAGCAGCCCTCCGGGACAGATGCACGAGCAGTACTTC. It yields the protein CASSPPGQMHEQYF.

This chain links TRBV5-1 with TRBJ2-3, with D maybe TRBD2 (5 bases). V lost 2 bases and J lost 4, with 14 bases in between. The germline gives CDR1 SGHRS, CDR2 YFSETQ. The CDR3 extends over 15 amino acids. The CDR3 region has the DNA TGCGCCAGCAGCTTTGAGGGCCAGAGCCCAGATACGCAGTATTTT. It yields the protein CASSFEGQSPDTQYF. The full variable domain, its missing parts supplied by reference TRBV5-1 and TRBJ2-3, is KAGVTQTPRYLIKTRGQQVTLSCSPISGHRSVSWYQQTPGQGLQFLFEYFSETQRNKGNFPGRFSGRQFSNSRSEMNVSTLELGDSALYLCASSFEGQSPDTQYFGPGTRLTVL.

The chain is built from TRBV11-2 and TRBJ2-1, with a tentative D call TRBD2 (6 bases). CDR3 length: 16 residues. The V and J ends lost 4 bases and 10 bases respectively, with 23 bases between them. In germline, CDR1 is SGHAT, CDR2 FQNNGV. The CDR3 DNA is TGTGCCAGCAGCTCGGCCGTGACTAGTCCTTCAGGGGAGCAGTTCTTC. This sequence encodes CASSSAVTSPSGEQFF.

V usage is TRBV7-9 and J usage is TRBJ2-5; 9 nucleotides line up with TRBD2. This CDR3 spans 16 amino acids. CDR1 is SEHNR, CDR2 FQNEAQ, per germline (reference sequence). The V segment lost 1 base and the J segment 5 bases; nucleotides outside the gene matches: 8. CDR3 loop: CASSLDPSGDLETQYF. The CDR3 DNA reads as TGTGCCAGCAGCTTAGACCCTAGCGGGGATCTGGAGACCCAGTACTTC.

This clone was recorded a few times. The V call is TRBV5-1, the J call TRBJ2-5; no clear D gene. Trimming left V 1 base short and J 2 bases short, with 6 bases between. This CDR3 contains 13 residues. CDR1 and CDR2 (germline): SGHRS, YFSETQ. CDR3 region: CASSLPSQETQYF. CDR3 DNA sequence: TGCGCCAGCAGCTTGCCTAGTCAAGAGACCCAGTACTTC.

The chain has TRBV30 and TRBJ2-2; D uncertain. CDR1 and CDR2 from the germline V gene are GTSNPN and SVGIG (reference sequence). The CDR3 is 14 residues long. V was pared by 8 bases and J by 4 bases, with 17 bases between. The CDR3 nucleotides read TGTGCCCGGAAGGTCACTAAAACCACCGGGGAGCTGTTTTTT. It encodes CARKVTKTTGELFF.

The CDR3 protein is CASSPSDEQFF. The CDR3 DNA reads TGTGCCAGCTCACCGTCGGATGAGCAGTTCTTC. The chain joins TRBV18 to TRBJ2-1; D unresolved. Per germline, CDR1 KGHSH and CDR2 LQKENI. Trimming removed 3 bases at V and 8 bases at J, with 5 bases between. This CDR3 comprises 11 residues.

The rearrangement uses TRBV28 and TRBJ2-1; a weak D match, TRBD2 (6 bases). V was pared by 2 bases and J by 6 bases, with 14 bases between. The CDR3 loop spans 15 amino acids. CDR1 MDHEN and CDR2 SYDVKM come from the germline V gene. CDR3 coding DNA: TGTGCCAGCAGTTTACAGGACTACCCCTTCAATGAGCAGTTCTTC. Translation gives CASSLQDYPFNEQFF.

This clone was picked up a small number of times. V is TRBV19 and J is TRBJ2-1; maybe TRBD1 (6 bases). The germline V and J ends were trimmed by 3 bases and 4 bases, with 10 bases remaining between them. Germline loops: CDR1 LNHDA, CDR2 SQIVND (reference sequence). This CDR3 spans 14 amino acids. CDR3 DNA: TGTGCCAGTAGTATCCAGGGGACGTACAATGAGCAGTTCTTC. Amino acid sequence: CASSIQGTYNEQFF.

The rearrangement uses TRBV19 and TRBJ1-5; the match to TRBD1 covers 7 bases. CDR3 length: 16 residues. V gave up 5 bases and J gave up 0 bases; unmatched junction bases: 7. Germline CDR1 and CDR2: LNHDA and SQIVND (reference sequence). The CDR3 DNA follows: TGTGCCAGTAGTCCTGGGACAGCTGATAGCAATCAGCCCCAGCATTTT. It specifies CASSPGTADSNQPQHF.

This sequence joins TRBV6-5 and TRBJ2-3; a possible D gene is TRBD1 (6 bases). The CDR3 runs to 16 residues. V was trimmed by 0 bases and J by 1 base, leaving 11 bases between them. CDR1 is MNHEY and CDR2 is SVGAGI in the germline V gene. The CDR3, as DNA: TGTGCCAGCAGTTACTCTAGGGGGAGCGGCACAGATACGCAGTATTTT. Its protein product is CASSYSRGSGTDTQYF.

This sequence joins TRBV27 and TRBJ2-2, with 7 bases matching TRBD2. CDR3 size: 17 residues. Germline V CDR1 and CDR2: MNHEY, SMNVEV (reference sequence). V shed 8 bases, J shed 8 bases, and the junction held 20 bases outside the gene matches. CDR3: CASGGTTSDPGPGELFF. The CDR3 DNA reads TGTGCCAGCGGTGGGACTACCAGTGATCCCGGTCCGGGGGAGCTGTTTTTT.

The rearrangement links TRBV18 to TRBJ2-5, with TRBD1 identical over 10 bases. This CDR3 contains 14 residues. V shed 1 base and J 4 bases; nucleotides not matched to a gene: 0. Germline V gene data show CDR1 as KGHSH and CDR2 as LQKENI. The CDR3 coding sequence is TGTGCCAGCTCACCACGGGACAGGGGAGAGACCCAGTACTTC. It is translated as CASSPRDRGETQYF. The full variable domain, its missing parts supplied by reference TRBV18 and TRBJ2-5, is NAGVMQNPRHLVRRRGQEARLRCSPMKGHSHVYWYRQLPEEGLKFMVYLQKENIIDESGMPKERFSAEFPKEGPSILRIQQVVRGDSAAYFCASSPRDRGETQYFGPGTRLLVL.

This clone was detected a few times. This chain uses TRBV19 with TRBJ2-1, with TRBD2 matching 12 bases. V lost 5 bases and J lost 15; bases outside the gene matches: 11. CDR1 is LNHDA and CDR2 is SQIVND in the germline V gene (reference sequence). This CDR3 is built from 14 residues. The CDR3 loop is CASSSQPLAGGVFF. CDR3 nucleotides: TGTGCCAGTAGTTCCCAACCGCTAGCGGGAGGGGTGTTCTTC.

CDR3 nucleotides: TGTGCCAGCTCACCAACACAGCAGAACACTGAAGCTTTCTTT. Protein sequence: CASSPTQQNTEAFF. The chain combines TRBV18 with TRBJ1-1; D uncertain. V shed 2 bases and J shed 1 base, with 8 bases lying between them. Germline CDR1 and CDR2: KGHSH and LQKENI. The CDR3 has 14 residues.

This clone was seen at least ten times. V usage is TRBV19 and J usage is TRBJ2-1; weak D call: TRBD2 (6 bases). Trimming took off 7 bases at V and 4 bases at J, with 14 bases between the two ends. CDR1 is LNHDA, CDR2 SQIVND, per germline (reference sequence). CDR3 size: 14 residues. The DNA of the CDR3 is TGTGCCAGTAACCCCAGCGGGCCGTACAATGAGCAGTTCTTC. It specifies CASNPSGPYNEQFF. Together with reference TRBV19 and TRBJ2-1, the CDR3 gives the full variable domain: DGGITQSPKYLFRKEGQNVTLSCEQNLNHDAMYWYRQDPGQGLRLIYYSQIVNDFQKGDIAEGYSVSREKKESFPLTVTSAQKNPTAFYLCASNPSGPYNEQFFGPGTRLTVL.

The chain couples TRBV7-2 to TRBJ1-1; 8 nucleotides agree with TRBD1. Losses at the gene ends were 5 bases for V and 7 bases for J; bases not matched to a gene: 6. Germline V gives CDR1 SGHTA, CDR2 FQGNSA. The CDR3 spans 13 residues. CDR3 DNA sequence: TGTGCCAGCAGCCCGGGGACAGGCGATGAAGCTTTCTTT. Residues: CASSPGTGDEAFF.

The chain is built from TRBV9 and TRBJ1-3, with D possibly being TRBD1 (6 bases). Germline V lookup: CDR1 SGDLS, CDR2 YYNGEE. The CDR3 is 14 amino acids. The germline V and J ends were trimmed by 4 bases and 3 bases, with 11 bases remaining between them. CDR3 amino acids: CASSPRTVGNTIYF. The CDR3 coding sequence is TGTGCCAGCAGCCCTCGGACAGTTGGAAACACCATATATTTT.

Worth noting for this clone: One junction end does not reproduce the germline sequence, and a read error may be involved. The genes are TRBV18 and TRBJ1-5, with 7 nucleotides matching TRBD1. CDR3 length: 14 amino acids. CDR1 is KGHSH and CDR2 is LQKENI in the germline V gene. Here the CDR3 DNA reads TGTGCCGGCTCACCTACAGGGGAAATGGCGCCCCAGCATTTT. This translates into CAGSPTGEMAPQHF. Together with reference TRBV18 and TRBJ1-5, the CDR3 gives the full variable domain: NAGVMQNPRHLVRRRGQEARLRCSPMKGHSHVYWYRQLPEEGLKFMVYLQKENIIDESGMPKERFSAEFPKEGPSILRIQQVVRGDSAAYFCAGSPTGEMAPQHFGDGTRLSIL.

This chain uses TRBV15 with TRBJ2-5; 10 bases fit TRBD2. Trimming cost V 1 base and J 5 bases; bases outside gene matches: 7. This CDR3 is built from 16 residues. Germline V gene lookup returns CDR1 LNHNV and CDR2 YYDKDF (reference sequence). DNA of the CDR3: TGTGCCACCAGCAGAGGGGCTAGCGGGAGTGAGGAGACCCAGTACTTC. Its protein product is CATSRGASGSEETQYF.

This chain links TRBV6-1 with TRBJ2-7; D ambiguous. Trimming took 7 bases from V and 7 from J, leaving 8 bases between them. The CDR3 spans 10 residues. CDR1 MNHNS and CDR2 SASEGT come from the germline V gene. The CDR3 DNA follows: TGTGCCAGCAACAAGCGTGAGCAGTACTTC. Its translation: CASNKREQYF.

The V call is TRBV27, the J call TRBJ1-2, with D tentatively TRBD1 (6 bases). Per the germline V gene, CDR1 is MNHEY and CDR2 is SMNVEV (reference sequence). The CDR3 runs 13 residues. Between the trimmed V and J ends, which lost 6 bases and 8 bases, there was a span of 16 bases. CDR3 sequence reads: CASRVNREGGYTF. CDR3 DNA sequence: TGTGCCAGCAGGGTGAACAGGGAAGGCGGCTACACCTTC.

V is TRBV5-1 and J is TRBJ2-3, with D possibly TRBD1 on 6 matching bases. CDR3 length: 14 amino acids. Trimming took off 4 bases at V and 1 base at J, with 10 bases between the two ends. The germline V gene has CDR1 SGHRS and CDR2 YFSETQ. CDR3 amino acids: CASSLDRRTDTQYF. The CDR3 bases are TGCGCCAGCAGCCTGGACAGACGCACAGATACGCAGTATTTT. The whole variable domain, filled in from reference TRBV5-1 and TRBJ2-3, reads KAGVTQTPRYLIKTRGQQVTLSCSPISGHRSVSWYQQTPGQGLQFLFEYFSETQRNKGNFPGRFSGRQFSNSRSEMNVSTLELGDSALYLCASSLDRRTDTQYFGPGTRLTVL.